The clone carrying this T cell receptor beta chain was detected ten times or more. The sample belongs to a study of T-cell memory formation after mild COVID-19. Study-level background: Each donor largely had its own TCR clusters.

TCRdb re-called the 5' RACE reads with MiXCR, one entry per CDR3 protein. The table shows 540,000 or so distinct CDR3 sequences, with around 21% occurring only once. The CDR3 has 14 residues. V lost 2 bases and J lost 4, with 10 bases in between. Germline CDR1 and CDR2: MNHEY and SVGAGI. This rearrangement joins TRBV6-5 to TRBJ2-3; D unresolved. The sample consisted of PBMCs or a T cell subset sorted from them (not recorded which). This sequence was found in an adult woman who had mild COVID-19 (a few samples of this study predate the infection). Cell type and time point are not known. CDR3 amino acids: CASSYGVLADTQYF. The CDR3 DNA is TGTGCCAGCAGTTACGGAGTTTTGGCAGATACGCAGTATTTT.